These T cell receptor beta chains were read from a single sample in a study of blood T cell repertoires in COVID-19. The repertoire was sequenced with immunoSEQ multiplex PCR; TCRdb's copy has only in-frame clones and lacks some. The sample records approximately 300,000 clones, around nine tenths being singletons. The source material was peripheral blood. The receptors here all came from a man aged 50-60 years with active or convalescent COVID-19. CDR3s include the opening cysteine and the closing phenylalanine or tryptophan. A D gene is named only where the DNA matches it firmly. Not all rows give a size; the values are once, few, many and, for expanded clones, a class.

abundance	d_gene	v_gene	j_gene	CDR3aa	CDR3nt
-	-	TRBV18	TRBJ1-1	CASSPNPPGGGFLAFF	TGTGCCAGCTCACCAAACCCCCCGGGAGGTGGGTTCTTGGCTTTCTTT
once	-	TRBV28	TRBJ1-3	CASSPPGQNTIYF	TGTGCCAGCAGCCCCCCCGGACAAAACACCATATATTTT
-	TRBD2	TRBV7-2	TRBJ2-7	CASSLPLAGGREQYF	TGTGCCAGCAGCTTACCACTAGCGGGGGGGCGCGAGCAGTACTTC
-	-	TRBV28	TRBJ2-7	CASSSPREGATGLSTNEQYF	TGTGCCAGCAGTTCCCCCAGAGAGGGGGCGACGGGACTCTCCACCAACGAGCAGTACTTC
-	TRBD1	TRBV6-5	TRBJ2-1	CASSYGQGISHEQFF	TGTGCCAGCAGTTACGGACAGGGGATTAGCCATGAGCAGTTCTTC
once	TRBD1	TRBV15	TRBJ2-7	CATSTPGQGLYEQYF	TGTGCCACCAGCACTCCGGGACAGGGGCTCTACGAGCAGTACTTC
-	TRBD1	TRBV15	TRBJ2-1	CATSLRTGNNEQFF	TGTGCCACCAGCCTCCGGACAGGGAACAATGAGCAGTTCTTC
-	-	TRBV30	TRBJ1-5	CAWSFGGDQPQHF	TGTGCCTGGAGTTTCGGGGGGGATCAGCCCCAGCATTTT
-	TRBD1	TRBV29-1	TRBJ1-3	CSVMGQNSGNTIYF	TGCAGCGTGATGGGACAGAACTCTGGAAACACCATATATTTT
-	TRBD1	TRBV28	TRBJ1-1	CASSRGDRENTEAFF	TGTGCCAGCAGCCGAGGGGACAGGGAGAACACTGAAGCTTTCTTT
-	-	TRBV11-1	TRBJ2-7	CASSHLQGYEQYF	TGTGCCAGCAGCCATTTACAGGGTTACGAGCAGTACTTC
-	TRBD1	TRBV7-2	TRBJ2-3	CASSLGTGGVDTQYF	TGTGCCAGCAGCTTAGGGACAGGGGGGGTGGATACGCAGTATTTT
-	-	TRBV6-5	TRBJ1-5	CASSLGHGQPQHF	TGTGCCAGCAGTTTGGGACACGGTCAGCCCCAGCATTTT
-	TRBD2	TRBV9	TRBJ2-4	CASSVAPGGRNIQYF	TGTGCCAGCAGCGTAGCGCCGGGAGGGAGGAACATTCAGTACTTC
-	TRBD1	TRBV5-1	TRBJ2-2	CASSASDRNTGELFF	TGCGCCAGCAGCGCGTCGGACAGGAATACCGGGGAGCTGTTTTTT
few	-	TRBV19	TRBJ1-2	CASTLFDGNYGYTF	TGTGCCAGTACTCTCTTCGACGGGAACTATGGCTACACCTTC
-	-	TRBV24-1	TRBJ2-7	CATSEAGSSYEQYF	TGTGCCACCAGTGAGGCAGGGTCTAGCTACGAGCAGTACTTC
few	-	TRBV6-6	TRBJ1-6	CASSSLRGSPLHF	TGTGCCAGCAGTTCCCTAAGGGGTTCACCCCTCCACTTT
-	TRBD1	TRBV6-5	TRBJ1-4	CASSYGDRGGKLFF	TGTGCCAGCAGTTACGGGGACAGGGGTGGAAAACTGTTTTTT
-	TRBD1	TRBV2	TRBJ2-7	CASSGTGYEQYF	TGTGCCAGCAGTGGGACAGGCTACGAGCAGTACTTC
-	-	TRBV6-2/TRBV6-3	TRBJ1-6	CASSVRVVNSPLHF	TGTGCCAGCAGTGTGAGGGTTGTGAATTCACCCCTCCACTTT
-	TRBD1	TRBV9	TRBJ1-4	CASSARETGGREKLFF	TGTGCCAGCAGCGCCCGCGAGACAGGGGGCCGTGAAAAACTGTTTTTT
once	-	TRBV6-5	TRBJ1-5	CASRSRGSTQPQHF	TGTGCCAGCAGGAGCAGGGGTTCAACTCAGCCCCAGCATTTT
-	-	TRBV30	TRBJ1-5	CAWTHRPWEPQHF	TGTGCCTGGACACACAGGCCTTGGGAGCCCCAGCATTTT
-	-	TRBV28	TRBJ1-2	CASSPRSSDGYTF	TGTGCCAGCAGCCCGAGGTCGTCTGATGGCTACACCTTC
-	TRBD1	TRBV2	TRBJ1-4	CASSKTGAGEKLFF	TGTGCCAGCAGTAAGACAGGGGCCGGCGAAAAACTGTTTTTT
-	-	TRBV20-1	TRBJ1-1	CSPRVNEAFF	TGCAGCCCGAGGGTCAATGAAGCTTTCTTT
-	-	TRBV4-1	TRBJ1-5	CASSLTPTGNQPQHF	TGCGCCAGCAGCCTCACCCCGACCGGGAATCAGCCCCAGCATTTT
-	TRBD1	TRBV3-1/TRBV3-2	TRBJ1-2	CASSQWDRRYGGYTF	TGTGCCAGCAGCCAATGGGACAGGAGGTACGGCGGCTACACCTTC
-	TRBD2	TRBV4-3	TRBJ2-3	CASSQGAGRGTDTQYF	TGCGCCAGCAGCCAAGGAGCGGGGAGAGGCACAGATACGCAGTATTTT
-	TRBD1	TRBV28	TRBJ1-2	CASSQPTGELAGYTF	TGTGCCAGCAGTCAACCGACAGGGGAATTGGCTGGCTACACCTTC
-	-	TRBV2	TRBJ1-4	CASVGTGNEKLFF	TGTGCCAGCGTAGGGACTGGGAATGAAAAACTGTTTTTT
-	-	TRBV2	TRBJ2-7	CASMKYATSYEQYF	TGTGCCAGCATGAAGTACGCTACCTCCTACGAGCAGTACTTC
few	-	TRBV5-1	TRBJ1-2	CASSWTGGNYGYTF	TGCGCCAGCAGCTGGACGGGAGGTAACTATGGCTACACCTTC
-	-	TRBV5-1	TRBJ2-2	CASSPPDRLSAGELFF	TGCGCCAGCAGCCCACCAGACAGGTTGAGCGCCGGGGAGCTGTTTTTT
-	-	TRBV7-2	TRBJ1-4	CASSLQGRVEKLFF	TGTGCCAGCAGCTTGCAGGGGAGGGTTGAAAAACTGTTTTTT
-	-	TRBV11-2	TRBJ2-7	CASSLGQIYEQYF	TGTGCCAGCAGCTTAGGACAGATCTACGAGCAGTACTTC
-	-	TRBV9	TRBJ2-5	CASSVSEQETQYF	TGTGCCAGCAGCGTATCTGAGCAAGAGACCCAGTACTTC
-	-	TRBV2	TRBJ2-1	CASSDRAPGDEQFF	TGTGCCAGCAGTGACAGGGCCCCGGGGGATGAGCAGTTCTTC
-	TRBD2	TRBV4-3	TRBJ2-3	CASSQGAGLAEYTQYF	TGCGCCAGCAGCCAAGGGGCGGGACTAGCGGAGTATACGCAGTATTTT
-	-	TRBV3-1/TRBV3-2	TRBJ1-4	CASSQVGGPPRRYEKLFF	TGTGCCAGCAGCCAAGTAGGCGGTCCCCCGAGAAGGTATGAAAAACTGTTTTTT
-	TRBD1	TRBV6-5	TRBJ1-6	CASRTRDRDNSPLHF	TGTGCCAGCAGAACTCGGGACAGGGATAATTCACCCCTCCACTTT
-	TRBD1	TRBV4-1	TRBJ1-1	CASSQETGGRGEAFF	TGCGCCAGCAGCCAAGAGACAGGGGGTCGGGGTGAAGCTTTCTTT
few	-	TRBV7-2	TRBJ1-6	CASSLGQGRGSPLHF	TGTGCCAGCAGCTTAGGCCAGGGAAGGGGCTCACCCCTCCACTTT
once	-	TRBV7-8	TRBJ2-7	CASSSGVTTAYEQYF	TGTGCCAGCAGCTCAGGGGTGACTACCGCCTACGAGCAGTACTTC
-	-	TRBV5-1	TRBJ1-1	CASSLGQGSEAFF	TGCGCCAGCAGCTTGGGGCAGGGGTCTGAAGCTTTCTTT
once	TRBD2	TRBV5-6	TRBJ2-7	CASSLLSAGLAYEQYF	TGTGCCAGCAGCTTGTTGTCAGCGGGGTTAGCGTACGAGCAGTACTTC
few	TRBD1	TRBV7-9	TRBJ1-3	CASSLRGQGANTIYF	TGTGCCAGCAGCTTGAGGGGACAGGGGGCGAACACCATATATTTT
-	-	TRBV10-3	TRBJ1-2	CAISVSGHPSNYGYTF	TGTGCCATCAGTGTAAGTGGACACCCGAGTAACTATGGCTACACCTTC
-	-	TRBV7-3	TRBJ2-5	CASSPGGQPQETQYF	TGTGCCAGCAGTCCCGGAGGACAGCCCCAAGAGACCCAGTACTTC
-	TRBD1	TRBV27	TRBJ1-6	CASGTGAGLNSPLHF	TGTGCCAGCGGAACAGGGGCAGGGCTTAATTCACCCCTCCACTTT
-	TRBD1	TRBV5-1	TRBJ1-3	CASSLTGGEGNTIYF	TGCGCCAGCAGCCTGACAGGGGGCGAGGGAAACACCATATATTTT
-	-	TRBV11-2	TRBJ2-7	CASSWDTSEQYF	TGTGCCAGCAGCTGGGACACCAGCGAGCAGTACTTC
-	-	TRBV11-2	TRBJ2-3	CASRDPGDPNTQYF	TGTGCCAGCAGAGACCCAGGGGACCCTAATACGCAGTATTTT
-	TRBD1	TRBV28	TRBJ1-4	CASSSYQGAEVLRKLFF	TGTGCCAGCAGCTCGTACCAGGGGGCGGAGGTGTTGCGAAAACTGTTTTTT
once	TRBD2	TRBV5-1	TRBJ2-3	CASSLGLAGGTQYF	TGCGCCAGCAGCTTGGGACTAGCGGGAGGTACGCAGTATTTT
-	TRBD1	TRBV19	TRBJ2-2	CASRTGTNTGELFF	TGTGCCAGTAGGACAGGGACGAACACCGGGGAGCTGTTTTTT